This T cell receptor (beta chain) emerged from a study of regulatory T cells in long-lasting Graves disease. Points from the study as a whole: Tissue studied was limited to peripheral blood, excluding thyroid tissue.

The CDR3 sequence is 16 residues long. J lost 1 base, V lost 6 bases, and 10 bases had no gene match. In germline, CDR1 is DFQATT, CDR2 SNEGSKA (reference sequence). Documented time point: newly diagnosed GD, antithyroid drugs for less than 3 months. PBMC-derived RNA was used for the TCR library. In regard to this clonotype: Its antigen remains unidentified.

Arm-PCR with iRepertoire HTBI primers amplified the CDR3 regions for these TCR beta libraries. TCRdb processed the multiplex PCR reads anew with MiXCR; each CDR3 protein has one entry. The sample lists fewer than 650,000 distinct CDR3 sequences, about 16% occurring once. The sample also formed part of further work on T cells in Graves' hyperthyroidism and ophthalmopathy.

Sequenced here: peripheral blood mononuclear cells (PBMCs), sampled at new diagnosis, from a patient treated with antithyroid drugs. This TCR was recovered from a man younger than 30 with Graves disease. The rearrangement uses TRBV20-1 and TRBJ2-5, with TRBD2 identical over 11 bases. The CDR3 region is CSAKRAGLAVQETQYF. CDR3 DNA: TGCAGTGCCAAACGGGCGGGACTAGCGGTCCAAGAGACCCAGTACTTC.